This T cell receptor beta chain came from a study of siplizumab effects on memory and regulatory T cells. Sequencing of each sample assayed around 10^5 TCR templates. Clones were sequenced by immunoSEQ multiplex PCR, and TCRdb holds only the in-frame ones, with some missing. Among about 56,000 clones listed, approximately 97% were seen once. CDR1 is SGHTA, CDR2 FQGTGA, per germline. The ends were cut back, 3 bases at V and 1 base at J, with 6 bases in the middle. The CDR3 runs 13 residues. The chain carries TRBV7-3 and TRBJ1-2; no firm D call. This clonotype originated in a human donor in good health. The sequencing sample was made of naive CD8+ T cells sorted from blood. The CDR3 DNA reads TGTGCCAGCAGCTTCACCCTTAACTATGGCTACACCTTC. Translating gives CASSFTLNYGYTF.